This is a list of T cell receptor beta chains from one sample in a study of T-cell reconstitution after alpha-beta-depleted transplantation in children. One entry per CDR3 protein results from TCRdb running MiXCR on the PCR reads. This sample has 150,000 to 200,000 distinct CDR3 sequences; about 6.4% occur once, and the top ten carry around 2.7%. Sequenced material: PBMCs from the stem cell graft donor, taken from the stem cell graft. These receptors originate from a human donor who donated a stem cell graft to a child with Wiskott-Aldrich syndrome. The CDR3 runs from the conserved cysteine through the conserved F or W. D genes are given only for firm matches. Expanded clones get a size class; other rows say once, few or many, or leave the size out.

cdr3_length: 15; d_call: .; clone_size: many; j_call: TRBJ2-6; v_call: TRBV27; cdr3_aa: CASSYGVSGANVLTF; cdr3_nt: TGTGCCAGCAGTTACGGCGTCTCTGGGGCCAACGTCCTGACTTTC
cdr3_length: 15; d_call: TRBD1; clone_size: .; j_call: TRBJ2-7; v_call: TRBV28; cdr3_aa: CASSLWGTGSYEQYF; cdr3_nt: TGTGCCAGCAGTTTATGGGGGACAGGCTCCTACGAGCAGTACTTC
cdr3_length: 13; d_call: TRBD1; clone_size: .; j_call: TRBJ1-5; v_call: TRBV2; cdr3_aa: CASGGQVNQPQHF; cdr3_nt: TGTGCCAGCGGTGGACAGGTCAATCAGCCCCAGCATTTT
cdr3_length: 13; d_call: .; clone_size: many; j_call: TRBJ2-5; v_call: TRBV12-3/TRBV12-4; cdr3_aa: CASSYREEETQYF; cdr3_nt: TGTGCCAGCAGTTACAGGGAGGAGGAGACCCAGTACTTC
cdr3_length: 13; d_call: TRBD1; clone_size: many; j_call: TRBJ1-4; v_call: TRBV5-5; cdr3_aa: CASSLEGTAPRTF; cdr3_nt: TGTGCCAGCAGCTTGGAGGGGACAGCTCCCCGAACTTTT
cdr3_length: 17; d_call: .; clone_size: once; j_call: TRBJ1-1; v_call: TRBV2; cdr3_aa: CASSFLGRGPANTEAFF; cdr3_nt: TGTGCCAGCAGTTTTCTTGGTAGAGGGCCGGCGAACACTGAAGCTTTCTTT
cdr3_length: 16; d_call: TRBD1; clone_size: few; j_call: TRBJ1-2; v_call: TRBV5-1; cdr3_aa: CASSLSPGQGDYGYTF; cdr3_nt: TGCGCCAGCAGCTTGAGTCCCGGACAGGGGGACTATGGCTACACCTTC
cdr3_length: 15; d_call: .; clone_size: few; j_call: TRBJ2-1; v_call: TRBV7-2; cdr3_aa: CASSLSGGRNNEQFF; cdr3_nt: TGTGCCAGCAGCTTATCTGGGGGAAGGAACAATGAGCAGTTCTTC
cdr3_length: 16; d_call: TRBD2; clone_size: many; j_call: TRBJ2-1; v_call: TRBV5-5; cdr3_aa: CASSLMGAGGLDEQFF; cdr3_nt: TGTGCCAGCAGCTTGATGGGGGCGGGGGGGCTTGATGAGCAGTTCTTC
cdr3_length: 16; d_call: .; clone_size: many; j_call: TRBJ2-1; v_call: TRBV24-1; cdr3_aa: CATSDADGSSYNEQFF; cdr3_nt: TGTGCCACCAGTGACGCGGACGGAAGCTCCTACAATGAGCAGTTCTTC
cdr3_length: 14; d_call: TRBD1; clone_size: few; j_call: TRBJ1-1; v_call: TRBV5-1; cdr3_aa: CASSTGTGGTEAFF; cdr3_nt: TGCGCCAGCAGCACCGGGACAGGGGGGACTGAAGCTTTCTTT
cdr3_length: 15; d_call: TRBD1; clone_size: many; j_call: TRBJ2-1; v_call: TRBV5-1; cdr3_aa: CASSLGTGSSNEQFF; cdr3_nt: TGCGCCAGCAGCTTGGGGACAGGGTCGTCCAATGAGCAGTTCTTC
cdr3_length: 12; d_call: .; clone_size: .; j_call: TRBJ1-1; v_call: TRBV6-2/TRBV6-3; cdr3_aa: CASRKKSSEAFF; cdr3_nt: TGTGCCAGCAGGAAAAAAAGCAGTGAAGCTTTCTTT
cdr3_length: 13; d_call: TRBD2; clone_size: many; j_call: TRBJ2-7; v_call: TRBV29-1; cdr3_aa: CSVSWGGTTEQYF; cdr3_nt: TGCAGCGTTTCGTGGGGGGGGACGACTGAGCAGTACTTC
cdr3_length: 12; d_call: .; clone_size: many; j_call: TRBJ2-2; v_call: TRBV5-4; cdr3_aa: CASTLGGGELFF; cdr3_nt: TGTGCCAGCACCCTCGGAGGCGGGGAGCTGTTTTTT
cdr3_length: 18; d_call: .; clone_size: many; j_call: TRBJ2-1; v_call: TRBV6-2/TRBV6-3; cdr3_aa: CASSFDARQSSSYNEQFF; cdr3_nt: TGTGCCAGCAGTTTCGACGCAAGACAGTCCAGCTCCTACAATGAGCAGTTCTTC
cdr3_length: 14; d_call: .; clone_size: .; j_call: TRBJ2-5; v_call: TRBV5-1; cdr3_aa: CASSRVAGRETQYF; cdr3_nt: TGCGCCAGCAGTCGGGTTGCGGGCCGGGAGACCCAGTACTTC
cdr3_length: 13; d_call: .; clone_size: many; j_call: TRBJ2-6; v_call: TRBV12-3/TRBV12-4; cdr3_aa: CASKESGANVLTF; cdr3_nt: TGTGCCAGCAAGGAATCTGGGGCCAACGTCCTGACTTTC
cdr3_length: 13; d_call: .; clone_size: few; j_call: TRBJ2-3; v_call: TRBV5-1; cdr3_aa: CASSLEWADTQYF; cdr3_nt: TGCGCCAGCAGCTTGGAGTGGGCAGATACGCAGTATTTT
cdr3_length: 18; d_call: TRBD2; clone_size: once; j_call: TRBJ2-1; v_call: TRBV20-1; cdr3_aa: CSARTSGGSAVPYNEQFF; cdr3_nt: TGCAGTGCTAGGACTAGCGGGGGATCTGCGGTTCCCTACAATGAGCAGTTCTTC
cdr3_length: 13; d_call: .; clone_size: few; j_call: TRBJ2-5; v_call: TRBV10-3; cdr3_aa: CAISGSQQETQYF; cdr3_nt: TGTGCCATCAGTGGCAGCCAGCAAGAGACCCAGTACTTC
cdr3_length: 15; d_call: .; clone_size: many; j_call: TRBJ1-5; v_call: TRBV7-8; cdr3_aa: CASSLGMGSNQPQHF; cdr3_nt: TGTGCCAGCAGCTTAGGGATGGGAAGCAATCAGCCCCAGCATTTT
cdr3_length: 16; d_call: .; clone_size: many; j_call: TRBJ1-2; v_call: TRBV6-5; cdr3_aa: CASSYGRDLGGHGYTF; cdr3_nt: TGTGCCAGCAGTTACGGCAGGGACCTCGGGGGACACGGCTACACCTTC